This T cell receptor (beta chain) was observed in a study of T cell changes during pregnancy in multiple sclerosis. Method: immunoSEQ multiplex PCR; TCRdb's copy keeps in-frame clones and lacks some. The repertoire holds 60,000 to 95,000 clones, with just over 90% as singletons. The V end lost 5 bases, the J end lost 0 bases, and 18 bases lay between the germline ends. CDR1 and CDR2 from the germline V gene are SGHVS and FQNEAQ. The CDR3 covers 17 residues. The clonotype originates from a female donor with multiple sclerosis, enrolled in a pregnancy study. The V call is TRBV7-8, the J call TRBJ2-3, with D tentatively TRBD2 (7 bases). This specimen was CD4+ T cells from peripheral blood mononuclear cells, taken before pregnancy. The CDR3 is CASSPRGGVLSTDTQYF. CDR3 coding DNA: TGTGCCAGCAGCCCCAGGGGAGGGGTCCTAAGCACAGATACGCAGTATTTT.